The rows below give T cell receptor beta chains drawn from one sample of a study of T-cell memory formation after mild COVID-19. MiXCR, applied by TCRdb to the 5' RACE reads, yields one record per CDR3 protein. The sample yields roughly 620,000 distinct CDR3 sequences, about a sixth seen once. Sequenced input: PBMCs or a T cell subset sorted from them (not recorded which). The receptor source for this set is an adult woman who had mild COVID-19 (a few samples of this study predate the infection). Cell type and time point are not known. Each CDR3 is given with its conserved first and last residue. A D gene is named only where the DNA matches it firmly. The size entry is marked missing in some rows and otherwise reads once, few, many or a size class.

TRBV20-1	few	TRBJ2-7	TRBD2	TGCAGTGCTAATGTAGCGGGGGCCCAATACGAGCAGTACTTC	CSANVAGAQYEQYF
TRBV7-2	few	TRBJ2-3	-	TGTGCCAGCAGACCCTTGGAAAGTACGCAGTATTTT	CASRPLESTQYF
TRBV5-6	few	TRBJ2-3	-	TGTGCCAGCAGCGCTCCATGGAGGGATCACACAGATACGCAGTATTTT	CASSAPWRDHTDTQYF
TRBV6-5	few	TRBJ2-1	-	TGTGCCAGCAGGCACGACCTCTACAATGAGCAGTTCTTC	CASRHDLYNEQFF
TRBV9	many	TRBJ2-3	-	TGCGCCAGCAGCGCCCTCACAGATACGCAGTATTTT	CASSALTDTQYF
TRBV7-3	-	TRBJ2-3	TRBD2	TGTGCCAGCAGCTACCTAGCGGGAGCTGTTGATACGCAGTATTTT	CASSYLAGAVDTQYF
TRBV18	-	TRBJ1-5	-	TGTGCCAGCTCACCAGACAGCCTCAATCAGCCCCAGCATTTT	CASSPDSLNQPQHF
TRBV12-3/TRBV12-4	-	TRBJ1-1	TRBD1	TGTGCCAGCAGTTTTAGGGGACAGGCGAACACTGAAGCTTTCTTT	CASSFRGQANTEAFF
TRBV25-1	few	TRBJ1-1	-	TGTGCCAGCAGTGAGCTATCGACAGCTGAGAAAGAAGCTTTCTTT	CASSELSTAEKEAFF
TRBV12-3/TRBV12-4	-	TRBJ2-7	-	TGTGCCAGCAGTTTTATAGGGAGCGAGCAGTACTTC	CASSFIGSEQYF
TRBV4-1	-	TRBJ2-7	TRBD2	TGCGCCAGCAGCCAAGAAACCGCGGGAGGGTACGAGCAGTACTTC	CASSQETAGGYEQYF
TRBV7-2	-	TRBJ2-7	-	TGTGCCAGCAGCTCCCCCGAGTTGTCGCTCTACGAGCAGTACTTC	CASSSPELSLYEQYF
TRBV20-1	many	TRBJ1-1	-	TGCAGTGCTGTTATCAACAGGAGACCTGAAGCTTTCTTT	CSAVINRRPEAFF
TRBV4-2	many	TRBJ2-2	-	TGTGCCAGCAGCCGGGGCGGGGAGCTGTTTTTT	CASSRGGELFF
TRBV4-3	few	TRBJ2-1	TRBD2	TGCGCCAGCAGCCAAGATCGTAGACTAGCGGGGTACAATGAGCAGTTCTTC	CASSQDRRLAGYNEQFF
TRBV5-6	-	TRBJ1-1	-	TGTGCCAGCGTCAGCCTGAACACTGAAGCTTTCTTT	CASVSLNTEAFF
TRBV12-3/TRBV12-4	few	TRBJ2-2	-	TGTGCCAGCAGTCCAACCGACAGGACCGGGGAGCTGTTTTTT	CASSPTDRTGELFF
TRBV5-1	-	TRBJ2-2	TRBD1	TGCGCCAGCAGCTTGGTGCGACAGGGGGAAAGCACCGGGGAGCTGTTTTTT	CASSLVRQGESTGELFF
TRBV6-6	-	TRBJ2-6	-	TGTGCCAGCAGTCTTACAGACGGAAGGGCCAACGTCCTGACTTTC	CASSLTDGRANVLTF
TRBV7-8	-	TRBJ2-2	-	TGTGCCAGCAGTATTAGAACCGGGGAGCTGTTTTTT	CASSIRTGELFF
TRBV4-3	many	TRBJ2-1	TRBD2	TGCGCCAGCAGCCGTCTTGGCGGGGGAACCAATGAGCAGTTCTTC	CASSRLGGGTNEQFF
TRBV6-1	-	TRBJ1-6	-	TGTGCCAGCAGGAGGGCGGGACCTTCCCCCCTCCACTTT	CASRRAGPSPLHF
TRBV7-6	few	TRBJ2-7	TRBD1	TGTGCCAGCAGCCCCAGACAGGGGCGACCCTACGAGCAGTACTTC	CASSPRQGRPYEQYF
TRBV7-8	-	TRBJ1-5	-	TGTGCCAGCAGCTTATTGGGCGGGACCCTTAGCAATCAGCCCCAGCATTTT	CASSLLGGTLSNQPQHF
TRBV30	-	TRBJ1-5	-	TGTGCCTGGGGGGGGGAGGGGAATCAGCCCCAGCATTTT	CAWGGEGNQPQHF
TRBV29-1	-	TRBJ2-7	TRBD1	TGCAGCGTTAGAGGGGGCGACCTCTCCTACGAGCAGTACTTC	CSVRGGDLSYEQYF
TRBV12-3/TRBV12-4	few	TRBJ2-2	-	TGTGCCAGCAGGAGGGGGGCGGCGGACACCGGGGAGCTGTTTTTT	CASRRGAADTGELFF
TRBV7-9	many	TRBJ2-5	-	TGTGCCAGCAGCTTAGAGAGTCATGAAAAAGAGACCCAGTACTTC	CASSLESHEKETQYF
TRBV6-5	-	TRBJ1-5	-	TGTGCCAGCAGTTACTCGACGAAAAGCAATCAGCCCCAGCATTTT	CASSYSTKSNQPQHF
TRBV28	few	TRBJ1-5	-	TGTGCCAGCCGAGTTCAGGACTGGGGCAATCAGCCCCAGCATTTT	CASRVQDWGNQPQHF
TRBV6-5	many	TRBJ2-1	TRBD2	TGTGCCAGCAGTTCCGGACTAGCGGATGAGCAGTTCTTC	CASSSGLADEQFF
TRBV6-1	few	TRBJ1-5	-	TGTGCCAGCAGTACTCGAGCAGGGGGCAATCAGCCCCAGCATTTT	CASSTRAGGNQPQHF
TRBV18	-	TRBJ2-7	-	TGTGCCAGCTCACCTACGAATGGAGGGTCCGAGCAGTACTTC	CASSPTNGGSEQYF
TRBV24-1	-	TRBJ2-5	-	TGTGCCACCAGTGATCATAAATGGGCTGACGACCAGGGGACCCAGTACTTC	CATSDHKWADDQGTQYF
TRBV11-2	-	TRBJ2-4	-	TGTGCCAGCAGCTTAGAAGGGAGCGCCAAAAACATTCAGTACTTC	CASSLEGSAKNIQYF
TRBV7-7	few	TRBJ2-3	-	TGTGCTAGCAGCTTAGGTGAAGGCGTTACGCAGTATTTT	CASSLGEGVTQYF
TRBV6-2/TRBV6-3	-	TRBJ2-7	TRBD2	TGTGCCAGCAGTTACAGGGCGGGAGGACGTGGCGAGCAGTACTTC	CASSYRAGGRGEQYF
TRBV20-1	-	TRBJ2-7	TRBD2	TGCAGTGCTCAGACCCCCCGACTAGCGGGACGGTCCGAGCAGTACTTC	CSAQTPRLAGRSEQYF
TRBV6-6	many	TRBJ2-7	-	TGTGCCAGCAGCCCCCTGGGGGAGCAGTACTTC	CASSPLGEQYF
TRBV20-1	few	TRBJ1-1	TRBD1	TGCAGTGCTAGGGGAAAGAAAGGACAGGGCCCGAACACTGAAGCTTTCTTT	CSARGKKGQGPNTEAFF
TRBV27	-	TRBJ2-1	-	TGTGCCAGCAGTCCCGACCGGGGGAGCTCCTACAATGAGCAGTTCTTC	CASSPDRGSSYNEQFF
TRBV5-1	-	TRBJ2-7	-	TGCGCCAGCAGCTTGGTTGCCCCTCTCGAGCAGTACTTC	CASSLVAPLEQYF
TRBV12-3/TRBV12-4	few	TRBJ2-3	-	TGTGCCAGCAGTTTAGTCCCCCCAGGGGTGAGGGCAGATACGCAGTATTTT	CASSLVPPGVRADTQYF
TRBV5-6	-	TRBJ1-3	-	TGTGCCAGCAGCCCAAGAAGCTTTTCTGGAAACACCATATATTTT	CASSPRSFSGNTIYF
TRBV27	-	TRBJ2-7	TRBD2	TGTGCCAGCAGTTTATTTGCGGGAGGGCCGGGGGAGCAGTACTTC	CASSLFAGGPGEQYF
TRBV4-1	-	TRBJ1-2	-	TGCGCCAGCAGCCAAGAGACATACCCGACCCCCAACTATGGCTACACCTTC	CASSQETYPTPNYGYTF
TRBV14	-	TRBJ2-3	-	TGTGCCAGCAGCCAAGGGTTGGATACGCAGTATTTT	CASSQGLDTQYF
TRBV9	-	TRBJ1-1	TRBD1	TGTGCCAGCAGCGTAGATTTGGCAGGGGGCACTGAAGCTTTCTTT	CASSVDLAGGTEAFF
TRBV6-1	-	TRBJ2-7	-	TGTGCCAGCAGTGAAGAGCCACCGACCTACGAGCAGTACTTC	CASSEEPPTYEQYF
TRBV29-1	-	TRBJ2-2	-	TGCAGCGCTCACGGGGCCGACACCGGGGAGCTGTTTTTT	CSAHGADTGELFF
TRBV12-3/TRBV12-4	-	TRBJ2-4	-	TGTGCCAGCAGCGTGTGGGGGACCATAGCCAAAAACATTCAGTACTTC	CASSVWGTIAKNIQYF
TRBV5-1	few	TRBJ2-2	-	TGCGCCAGCAGCTCTACTAATCCTCAGGATGGGGAGCTGTTTTTT	CASSSTNPQDGELFF
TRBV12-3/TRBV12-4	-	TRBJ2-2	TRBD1	TGTGCCAGTTTCAGTCCACGGACAGGGGGCACCGGGGAGCTGTTTTTT	CASFSPRTGGTGELFF
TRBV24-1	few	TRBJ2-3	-	TGTGCCACCAGTGACCCGGACGGCACAGATACGCAGTATTTT	CATSDPDGTDTQYF